This T cell receptor (beta chain) was recovered during a study of T cells in Graves' hyperthyroidism and ophthalmopathy. This clonotype has at least ten counts. As yet, its antigen is unknown. Study-level points and caveats: A model built on 13 V-J features separated ophthalmopathy from stable hyperthyroidism.

Diagnosis rested on symptoms, serum thyroxine and TRAb, thyroid ultrasound, and orbital computed tomography. Isolation of PBMCs was performed on 8.5 to 10 ml fresh peripheral blood. J lost 5 bases, V lost 5 bases, and 4 bases had no gene match. There are 13 residues in the CDR3. Amplification of TCR beta CDR3 regions used RNA as the template. First-round RT-PCR of the TCR CDR3 relied on the HTBI primer set. TCRdb independently ran MiXCR on the multiplex PCR reads; one entry per CDR3 protein. Of almost 350,000 distinct CDR3 sequences listed, 15% to 20% are singletons. The gene calls are TRBV12-3 or TRBV12-4 and TRBJ1-2, with 8 bases lining up with TRBD1. The sample taken for sequencing was blood. This TCR was recovered from a woman between 35 and 50 years old with Graves' ophthalmopathy. CDR3 sequence reads: CASSRQGLYGYTF. CDR3 bases: TGTGCCAGCAGTCGACAGGGGCTGTATGGCTACACCTTC.